The entry below gives a single T cell receptor (beta chain) sequence along with its context. Its antigen is currently unknown. Preparing the TCRbeta library involved the use of unique molecular identifiers. Each CDR3 protein gets one entry after TCRdb re-called the PCR reads with MiXCR. The profile shows 130,000 to 150,000 distinct CDR3 sequences, about 8.8% of them singletons. The data were obtained in a study of T-cell reconstitution after alpha-beta-depleted transplantation in children. Findings and limits, study-wide: The main origin of T-cell counts and diversity one year after transplant was newly produced T cells. Reports say that about two months after transplant, the alpha-beta T cells came out of several hundred graft clones that had expanded.

This clonotype originated in a female patient aged 2-10 years who had a stem cell transplant for congenital amegakaryocytic thrombocytopenia, so the T cells may come from the graft donor. This specimen was PBMCs, mostly from graft donor cells, taken 180 days after TCRalphabeta/CD19-depleted stem cell transplant.

The CDR3 loop reads CASSFGKDEQYF. CDR3 nucleotides: TGCGCCAGCAGCTTTGGAAAGGACGAGCAGTACTTC. J is TRBJ2-7 and V is TRBV5-1, with D unclear. Trimming left V 2 bases short and J 5 bases short, with 8 bases between. Germline-derived CDR1 and CDR2 are SGHRS and YFSETQ. The CDR3 has 12 residues.